Listed below are T cell receptor beta chains from one sample, sequenced in a study of cytomegalovirus exposure and HLA in healthy donors. Here immunoSEQ multiplex PCR was the method, and the copy in TCRdb shows in-frame clones only, minus some. Among about 89,000 clones listed, about 74% were seen once. Sequenced material: PBMCs. The receptors were gathered from a male donor in good health and CMV-seronegative. CDR3s include the opening cysteine and the closing phenylalanine or tryptophan. Each record gives: V gene, J gene, D gene, clone size, CDR3 DNA, CDR3 protein. The D gene is left open where the match is weak. Where a row states a size, it is once, few, many or the class of an expanded clone; other rows omit it.

>TRBV5-6|TRBJ2-2|NA|once
TGTGCCAGCAGCTTGCAGGGCCCGAACACCGGGGAGCTGTTTTTT
CASSLQGPNTGELFF
>TRBV7-3|TRBJ1-2|NA|NA
TGTGCCAGCAGCCCATGGGGGGGTGGTGGCTATGGCTACACCTTC
CASSPWGGGGYGYTF
>TRBV4-1|TRBJ1-1|NA|NA
TGCGCCAGCAGCCAAGGGGGGGTCGGGACTGAAGCTTTCTTT
CASSQGGVGTEAFF
>TRBV28|TRBJ2-3|NA|NA
TGTGCCAGCAGTTCTCCCGGGACATTAACAGATACGCAGTATTTT
CASSSPGTLTDTQYF
>TRBV6-5|TRBJ2-1|TRBD1|NA
TGTGCCAGCAGTTACACGGTACAGGGGCGTCATGGTGAGCAGTTCTTC
CASSYTVQGRHGEQFF
>TRBV7-3|TRBJ1-1|NA|NA
TGTGCCAGCAGCTCGGACAGAATGAACACTGAAGCTTTCTTT
CASSSDRMNTEAFF
>TRBV18|TRBJ1-2|NA|NA
TGTGCCAGCTCACCAAGTGGGGGCGCAGGCTATGGCTACACCTTC
CASSPSGGAGYGYTF
>TRBV28|TRBJ1-1|NA|few
TGTGCCAGCAGCCTATCGGGGGGCGGCACTGAAGCTTTCTTT
CASSLSGGGTEAFF
>TRBV19|TRBJ2-2|NA|NA
TGTGCCAGTAGTCAAGCGGTTAACACCGGGGAGCTGTTTTTT
CASSQAVNTGELFF
>TRBV5-4|TRBJ2-3|TRBD2|NA
TGTGCCAGCAGCTTGCCTAGCGGAGCGCAGTATTTT
CASSLPSGAQYF
>TRBV5-4|TRBJ2-7|TRBD1|NA
TGTGCCAGCAGCTTGGCAGGGACAGCGACCTACGAGCAGTACTTC
CASSLAGTATYEQYF
>TRBV6-5|TRBJ1-2|TRBD1|NA
TGTGCCAGCACGGACGACAGGGGAGCCAACTATGGCTACACCTTC
CASTDDRGANYGYTF
>TRBV19|TRBJ1-1|NA|NA
TGTGCCAGTAGTATATCGGGGTTTGCCGAAGCTTTCTTT
CASSISGFAEAFF
>TRBV5-1|TRBJ2-7|NA|NA
TGCGCCAGCAGCTTGTCTGCCTACGAGCAGTACTTC
CASSLSAYEQYF
>TRBV4-2|TRBJ2-5|TRBD2|NA
TGTGCCAGCAGCCAGATGAGACAGCCGGGACTAGCGGGGGGAGTGGCCCAGTACTTC
CASSQMRQPGLAGGVAQYF
>TRBV2|TRBJ1-5|TRBD1|NA
TGTGCCAGCAAGACAGGGGTTGGTTATCAGCCCCAGCATTTT
CASKTGVGYQPQHF
>TRBV5-6|TRBJ2-5|NA|NA
TGTGCCAGCAGCTTTTTGGGAGACGGAGAGACCCAGTACTTC
CASSFLGDGETQYF
>TRBV29-1|TRBJ2-3|TRBD1|NA
TGCAGCGTTAAACCGGGACAGGGGGCCACAGATACGCAGTATTTT
CSVKPGQGATDTQYF
>TRBV19|TRBJ1-3|TRBD1|NA
TGTGCCAGTAGTCTGGGCAGGGGGCTTGGAAACACCATATATTTT
CASSLGRGLGNTIYF
>TRBV28|TRBJ1-5|NA|NA
TGTGCCAGCAGCCCGGGGTATCGGGCGCAGCCCCAGCATTTT
CASSPGYRAQPQHF
>TRBV6-5|TRBJ1-3|TRBD1|NA
TGTGCCAGCACCTCAAATGGACAGGGAGGAAACACCATATATTTT
CASTSNGQGGNTIYF
>TRBV30|TRBJ1-1|TRBD1|NA
TGTGCCTGGAGTGCCGACGACAGGGGGGACACTGAAGCTTTCTTT
CAWSADDRGDTEAFF
>TRBV30|TRBJ1-2|NA|NA
TGTGCCTGGAAGGGGTCAAGGTATGGCTACACCTTC
CAWKGSRYGYTF
>TRBV28|TRBJ1-4|NA|NA
TGTGCCAGCAGTTTACGTCAGGGTGATGAAAAACTGTTTTTT
CASSLRQGDEKLFF
>TRBV27|TRBJ1-5|NA|NA
TGTGCCAGCAGTAACTGGGGGGGGGACGATCAGCCCCAGCATTTT
CASSNWGGDDQPQHF
>TRBV5-4|TRBJ2-5|TRBD1|NA
TGTGCCAGCAGCTTGGGGCTGGCAGGGGGACACCAAGAGACCCAGTACTTC
CASSLGLAGGHQETQYF
>TRBV5-1|TRBJ2-1|TRBD1|NA
TGCGCCAGCAGGTTGACAGGGGGCCTATCCTACAATGAGCAGTTCTTC
CASRLTGGLSYNEQFF
>TRBV6-6|TRBJ2-5|NA|few
TGTGCCAGCAGTTCCACAGCTGGAAGAGAGACCCAGTACTTC
CASSSTAGRETQYF
>TRBV28|TRBJ1-1|NA|NA
TGTGCCAGCAGTTTATACGGGGGAGGGGGGGAAGCTTTCTTT
CASSLYGGGGEAFF
>TRBV27|TRBJ2-2|NA|once
TGTGCCAGCAGTTTTTTTAGGGGGACCGGGGAGCTGTTTTTT
CASSFFRGTGELFF
>TRBV4-1|TRBJ2-7|NA|NA
TGCGCCAGCAGCCAAGATCGGGACAACAGGGTCGAGCAGTACTTC
CASSQDRDNRVEQYF